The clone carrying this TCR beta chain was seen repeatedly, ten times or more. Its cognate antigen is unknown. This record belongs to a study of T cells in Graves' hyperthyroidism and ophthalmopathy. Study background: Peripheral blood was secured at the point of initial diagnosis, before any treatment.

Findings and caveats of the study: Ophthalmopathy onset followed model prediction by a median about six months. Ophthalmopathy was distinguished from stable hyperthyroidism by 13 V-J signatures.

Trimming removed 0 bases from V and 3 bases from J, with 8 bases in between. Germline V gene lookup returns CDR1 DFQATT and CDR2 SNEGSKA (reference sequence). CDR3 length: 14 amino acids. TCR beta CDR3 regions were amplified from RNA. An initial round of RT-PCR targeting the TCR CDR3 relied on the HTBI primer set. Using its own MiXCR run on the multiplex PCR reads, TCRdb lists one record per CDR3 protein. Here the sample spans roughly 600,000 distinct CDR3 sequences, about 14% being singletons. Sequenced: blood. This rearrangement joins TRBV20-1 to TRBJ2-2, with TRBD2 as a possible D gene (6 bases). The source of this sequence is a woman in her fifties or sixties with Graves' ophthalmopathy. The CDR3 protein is CSARELADTGELFF. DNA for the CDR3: TGCAGTGCTAGAGAGTTAGCGGACACCGGGGAGCTGTTTTTT.